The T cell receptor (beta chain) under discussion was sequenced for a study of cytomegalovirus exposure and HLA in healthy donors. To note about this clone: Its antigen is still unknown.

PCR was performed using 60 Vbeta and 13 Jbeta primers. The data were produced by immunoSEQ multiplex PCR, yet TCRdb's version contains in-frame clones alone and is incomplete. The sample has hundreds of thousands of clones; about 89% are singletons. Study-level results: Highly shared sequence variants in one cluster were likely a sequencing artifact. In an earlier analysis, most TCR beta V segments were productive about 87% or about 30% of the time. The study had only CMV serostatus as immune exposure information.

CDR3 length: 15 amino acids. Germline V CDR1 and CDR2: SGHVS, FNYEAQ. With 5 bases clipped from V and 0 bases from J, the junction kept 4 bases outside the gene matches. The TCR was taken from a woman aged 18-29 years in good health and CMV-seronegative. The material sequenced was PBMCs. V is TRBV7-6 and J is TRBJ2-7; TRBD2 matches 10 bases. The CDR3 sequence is CASSQTSGSSYEQYF. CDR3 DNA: TGTGCCAGCAGCCAGACTAGCGGGTCCTCCTACGAGCAGTACTTC.